This TCR beta chain was retrieved from a study of graft-versus-host responses after intestinal transplantation. Only in-frame clones appear in the TCRdb table, and some are missing; sequencing was by immunoSEQ multiplex PCR. The sample has 100,000 to 130,000 clones; roughly 86% are singletons. Whole-study findings and limits: Among recipient marrow samples, GvH clones were found; some appeared first in ileum or blood. Circulating GvH clone levels at their peak were associated with HvG declines (early post-transplant).

Details on this clone: Its cognate antigen is unknown.

This CDR3 has 13 amino acids. The J segment lost 6 bases and the V segment lost 6 bases, leaving 4 bases of the junction unmatched. CDR1 and CDR2 from the germline V gene are MNHNY and SVGAGI (reference sequence). The TCR sequence derives from a human donor who was the organ donor for an intestinal transplant. The sequencing used unstimulated CD4+ T cells sorted from spleen or lymph node cells, collected before transplant. The chain carries TRBV6-6 and TRBJ1-2; 10 bases align to TRBD1. The CDR3 reads CASSQDRGHGYTF. CDR3 coding DNA: TGTGCCAGCAGCCAAGACAGGGGGCATGGCTACACCTTC.